This T cell receptor (beta chain) was identified during a study of control samples from healthy donors and cancer patients. This table comes from immunoSEQ multiplex PCR, and its TCRdb copy is limited to in-frame clones, with some not included. This table has some 140,000 clones, roughly 92% appearing once. Germline loops: CDR1 MNHEY, CDR2 SMNVEV (reference sequence). After removal of 6 bases from V and 2 bases from J, the junction contained 7 bases not matched to a gene. This CDR3 has 16 residues. This clonotype was sampled from a man aged 25 to 40 in good health. The rearrangement links TRBV27 to TRBJ2-2; TRBD2 aligns across 9 bases. The sample taken for sequencing was blood. The CDR3 coding sequence is TGTGCCAGCAGACGTCTAGCGGGACGTAACACCGGGGAGCTGTTTTTT. Amino acid sequence: CASRRLAGRNTGELFF.